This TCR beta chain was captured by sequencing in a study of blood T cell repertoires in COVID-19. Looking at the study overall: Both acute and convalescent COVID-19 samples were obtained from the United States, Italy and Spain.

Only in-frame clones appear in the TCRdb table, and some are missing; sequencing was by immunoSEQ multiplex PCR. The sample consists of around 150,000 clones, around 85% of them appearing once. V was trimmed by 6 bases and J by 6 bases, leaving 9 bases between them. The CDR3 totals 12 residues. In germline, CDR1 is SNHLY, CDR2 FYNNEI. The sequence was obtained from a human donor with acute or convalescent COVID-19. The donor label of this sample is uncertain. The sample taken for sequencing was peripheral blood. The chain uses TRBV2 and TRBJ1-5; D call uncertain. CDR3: CASRADAQPQHF. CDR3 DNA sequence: TGTGCCAGCAGGGCGGATGCTCAGCCCCAGCATTTT.